These 28 T cell receptor beta chains share one sample of origin, sequenced in a study of early T cells in non-severe SARS-CoV-2 infection. Each CDR3 protein gets one entry after TCRdb re-called the 5' RACE reads with MiXCR. This sample has 85,000 to 90,000 distinct CDR3 sequences; around 15% occur once, and the top ten carry around 7%. The sequencing input was whole blood. These receptors originate from an adult who was a healthcare worker with PCR-confirmed SARS-CoV-2 infection or an uninfected control (not recorded which).

This sequence joins TRBV29-1 and TRBJ2-3; D tentatively reads TRBD1 or TRBD2 (6 bases each). Trimming removed 1 base at V and 6 bases at J, with 20 bases between. The CDR3 runs to 16 residues. Looked up from germline, CDR1 is SQVTM and CDR2 is ANQGSEA. The CDR3 here is CSVEGKQGLSFDTQYF. CDR3 coding DNA: TGCAGCGTTGAAGGTAAACAGGGACTGAGCTTTGATACGCAGTATTTT.

The chain combines TRBV29-1 with TRBJ2-1, with TRBD2 matching over 10 bases. V lost 7 bases, J lost 4 bases, and 4 bases stayed unmatched. There are 13 residues in the CDR3. Looked up from germline, CDR1 is SQVTM and CDR2 is ANQGSEA. This CDR3 is CSAPSGRYNEQFF. The CDR3 DNA is TGCAGCGCGCCTAGCGGGAGATACAATGAGCAGTTCTTC.

The chain carries TRBV11-2 and TRBJ1-4; D not resolved. The CDR3 spans 14 residues. The V gene lost 1 base and the J gene lost 10 bases, with 13 bases spanning the gap. Per germline, CDR1 SGHAT and CDR2 FQNNGV. The CDR3 is CASSLGPPTGKLFF. CDR3 coding DNA: TGTGCCAGCAGCTTAGGGCCCCCGACTGGAAAACTGTTTTTT. Full variable domain (remainder filled in from reference TRBV11-2 and TRBJ1-4): EAGVAQSPRYKIIEKRQSVAFWCNPISGHATLYWYQQILGQGPKLLIQFQNNGVVDDSQLPKDRFSAERLKGVDSTLKIQPAKLEDSAVYLCASSLGPPTGKLFFGSGTQLSVL.

This clonotype was counted ten times or more. The gene calls are TRBV7-8 and TRBJ2-1; 8 bases fit TRBD2. The germline V gene encodes CDR1 SGHVS and CDR2 FQNEAQ. Losses at the gene ends were 6 bases for V and 5 bases for J; bases not matched to a gene: 3. The CDR3 is made up of 13 amino acids. CDR3 DNA: TGTGCCAGCAGACTAGCGGCGGACAATGAGCAGTTCTTC. This encodes CASRLAADNEQFF.

This clonotype was detected a few times. The chain uses TRBV19 and TRBJ2-4; TRBD1 or TRBD2 may be the D gene (5 bases each). V lost 1 base and J 2 bases, leaving 15 bases between the germline ends. This CDR3 comprises 17 residues. The V gene's germline CDR1 is LNHDA and CDR2 SQIVND (reference sequence). The DNA of the CDR3 is TGTGCCAGTAGTATAGGGGTTGGGACGAGGACCAAAAACATTCAGTACTTC. The encoded protein is CASSIGVGTRTKNIQYF. The whole variable domain, filled in from reference TRBV19 and TRBJ2-4, reads DGGITQSPKYLFRKEGQNVTLSCEQNLNHDAMYWYRQDPGQGLRLIYYSQIVNDFQKGDIAEGYSVSREKKESFPLTVTSAQKNPTAFYLCASSIGVGTRTKNIQYFGAGTRLSVL.

This clonotype was seen more than once but under ten times. The CDR3 region has the DNA TGTGCCAGCAGTGACCTTAACAGGGGATGGGAAGAGACCCAGTACTTC. It is translated as CASSDLNRGWEETQYF. V gene TRBV25-1 combines with J gene TRBJ2-5; 7 bases are shared with TRBD1. This CDR3 has 16 residues. With 3 bases clipped from V and 3 bases from J, the junction kept 10 bases outside the gene matches. Per the germline V gene, CDR1 is MGHDK and CDR2 is SYGVNS.

This clonotype occurred a few times. CDR3 sequence reads: CASSRGRVQETQYF. In nucleotides, the CDR3 is TGTGCCAGCAGCCGTGGCCGGGTCCAAGAGACCCAGTACTTC. V and J are TRBV5-4 and TRBJ2-5, with unresolved D. Trimming left V 4 bases short and J 1 base short, with 11 bases between. The CDR3 is 14 residues long. In germline, CDR1 is SGHNT, CDR2 YYREEE (reference sequence).

This clonotype was seen many times. The chain links TRBV9 to TRBJ2-1; 8 bases match TRBD2. Trimming took 0 bases from V and 7 from J; bases not matched to a gene: 15. This CDR3 is 18 amino acids long. CDR1 and CDR2 (germline): SGDLS, YYNGEE. DNA for the CDR3: TGTGCCAGCAGCGTAGGACAGCGGGAGAGGGGAGCGAGTAATGAGCAGTTCTTC. This encodes CASSVGQRERGASNEQFF.

This clonotype has only a few counts. This chain links TRBV11-2 with TRBJ2-1; 7 bases align to TRBD1. This CDR3 region has 17 residues. The J segment lost 4 bases and the V segment lost 1 base, leaving 10 bases of the junction unmatched. Germline V gene data show CDR1 as SGHAT and CDR2 as FQNNGV. This CDR3 reads CASSLGTGTELYNEQFF. CDR3 nucleotide sequence: TGTGCCAGCAGCTTAGGGACCGGGACAGAGTTGTACAATGAGCAGTTCTTC.

V gene TRBV7-8 combines with J gene TRBJ2-5; TRBD2 might be the D (6 bases). CDR1 and CDR2 from the germline V gene are SGHVS and FQNEAQ. The CDR3 spans 16 residues. Trimming took off 5 bases at V and 2 bases at J, with 18 bases between the two ends. The CDR3 loop reads CASSPRMGGVQETQYF. The CDR3 nucleotides are TGTGCCAGCAGCCCTCGGATGGGCGGGGTGCAAGAGACCCAGTACTTC.

The gene calls are TRBV20-1 and TRBJ2-1; D unclear. Trimming took off 1 base at V and 0 bases at J, with 13 bases between the two ends. The germline V gene encodes CDR1 DFQATT and CDR2 SNEGSKA (reference sequence). There are 16 residues in the CDR3. The CDR3 region has the DNA TGCAGTGCTAGAGGATGGGATTCCGACTCCTACAATGAGCAGTTCTTC. It translates to CSARGWDSDSYNEQFF.

The rearrangement links TRBV25-1 to TRBJ2-5, with D uncertain. Deletions cut 1 base from V and 2 bases from J, with 11 bases between. Germline loops: CDR1 MGHDK, CDR2 SYGVNS. The CDR3 extends over 15 amino acids. The CDR3 here is CASSEFGLAQETQYF. CDR3 bases: TGTGCCAGCAGTGAATTCGGTCTCGCTCAAGAGACCCAGTACTTC.

This clonotype was observed a handful of times. J is TRBJ1-1 and V is TRBV9; no firm D call. Germline CDR1 SGDLS, CDR2 YYNGEE. This CDR3 has 16 residues. V shed 3 bases and J shed 2 bases, with 17 bases lying between them. The CDR3 spells CASSEDGWADNTEAFF. DNA for the CDR3: TGTGCCAGCAGCGAAGACGGCTGGGCAGATAACACTGAAGCTTTCTTT.

V and J are TRBV7-2 and TRBJ2-7, with D tentatively TRBD1 (5 bases). The CDR3 is 15 residues long. Trimming removed 1 base from V and 6 bases from J, with 16 bases in between. CDR1 is SGHTA and CDR2 is FQGNSA in the germline V gene. The DNA for the CDR3 is TGTGCCAGCAGCTTAGTGCCAGGGTATGGCGTCGAGCAGTACTTC. Its translation is CASSLVPGYGVEQYF.

This clonotype came up a few times. The rearrangement links TRBV5-1 to TRBJ1-1, with 7 bases identical to TRBD1. Trimming took 4 bases from V and 4 from J; bases not matched to a gene: 10. Looked up from germline, CDR1 is SGHRS and CDR2 is YFSETQ. This CDR3 has 15 residues. CDR3 nucleotides: TGCGCCAGCAGCCTCGCGCCCTCAGGGGGCACTGAAGCTTTCTTT. Its protein product is CASSLAPSGGTEAFF.

The chain links TRBV7-3 to TRBJ2-1; 14 positions agree with TRBD2. Germline V gene data show CDR1 as SGHTA and CDR2 as FQGTGA. The V and J ends lost 3 bases and 10 bases, in that order; junction bases with no gene match: 5. The CDR3 extends over 15 amino acids. The CDR3, as DNA: TGTGCCAGCAGCTTTGGGACTAGCGGGAGATGGGAGCAGTTCTTC. It encodes CASSFGTSGRWEQFF.

This clonotype was found a few times. The V gene is TRBV12-2, the J gene TRBJ2-7. TRBV12-2 is tagged as a pseudogene. The CDR3 totals 16 residues. The chain's CDR3 is CASRFSTRSRTYEQYF. For the CDR3, the DNA is TGTGCAAGTCGCTTCTCGACGCGATCTCGTACGTACGAGCAGTACTTC.

The chain carries TRBV19 and TRBJ2-3; D possibly corresponds to TRBD2 (5 bases). This CDR3 has 13 amino acids. Germline values: CDR1 LNHDA, CDR2 SQIVND (reference sequence). V lost 7 bases to trimming and J lost 0 bases, with 8 bases between them. This CDR3 reads CASTAVSTDTQYF. CDR3 nucleotide sequence: TGTGCCAGTACAGCGGTGAGCACAGATACGCAGTATTTT.

In this sample, this clonotype turned up a few times. This chain uses TRBV20-1 with TRBJ2-1, with 11 bases matching TRBD2. This CDR3 has 15 amino acids. Per the germline V gene, CDR1 is DFQATT and CDR2 is SNEGSKA (reference sequence). V lost 1 base, J lost 4 bases, and 3 bases stayed unmatched. CDR3 in DNA: TGCAGTGCTAGAGCGACTAGCGGGACTTACAATGAGCAGTTCTTC. It codes for CSARATSGTYNEQFF.

In this sample, this clonotype turned up a few times. The CDR3 nucleotides are TGTGCCAGCAGCTTGTACGGGAGGGCCGTGGATGAGCAGTTCTTC. Translating it yields CASSLYGRAVDEQFF. The chain recombines TRBV5-5 with TRBJ2-1; the match to TRBD2 covers 8 bases. Germline CDR1 is SGHKS and CDR2 is YYEKEE (reference sequence). V trimming: 1 base; J trimming: 8 bases; junction bases outside the gene matches: 8. The CDR3 totals 15 residues.

In its sample, this clonotype was seen a few times. The chain couples TRBV28 to TRBJ2-2, with D unclear. The CDR3 sequence is 13 residues long. CDR1 is MDHEN, CDR2 SYDVKM, per germline. Deletions cut 2 bases from V and 7 bases from J, with 8 bases between. The CDR3 loop is CASSLISIGELFF. In DNA, the CDR3 is TGTGCCAGCAGTTTAATCTCCATCGGGGAGCTGTTTTTT.

V usage is TRBV11-2 and J usage is TRBJ2-3; D might be TRBD2 (6 bases). The V end lost 3 bases, the J end lost 0 bases, and 13 bases lay between the germline ends. The V gene's germline CDR1 is SGHAT and CDR2 FQNNGV. The CDR3 is 16 amino acids. This CDR3 reads CASSFSGGMSTDTQYF. As DNA, the CDR3 is TGTGCCAGCAGCTTTAGTGGCGGGATGAGCACAGATACGCAGTATTTT.

This clonotype was observed a handful of times. This sequence joins TRBV10-3 and TRBJ1-1, with unresolved D. This CDR3 is 14 amino acids long. Deletions cut 8 bases from V and 0 bases from J, with 13 bases between. Germline CDR1 is ENHRY and CDR2 is SYGVKD. The CDR3 here is CAIRGEPLNTEAFF. In DNA, the CDR3 is TGTGCCATCCGAGGAGAGCCTCTGAACACTGAAGCTTTCTTT.

This clonotype was recorded a few times. The chain has TRBV20-1 and TRBJ2-7, with D possibly matching TRBD2 (5 bases). This CDR3 has 13 residues. Trimming removed 3 bases from V and 2 bases from J, with 11 bases in between. Per the germline V gene, CDR1 is DFQATT and CDR2 is SNEGSKA (reference sequence). CDR3 DNA: TGCAGTGCTAGCAATCCGGGGACCTACGAGCAGTACTTC. This sequence encodes CSASNPGTYEQYF.

This clonotype is a singleton in its sample. A much larger clone differs by one base, so this may be a read error. The chain has TRBV24-1 and TRBJ2-1; D might be TRBD2 (5 bases). V lost 6 bases, J lost 8 bases, and 19 bases lay in between. Per germline, CDR1 KGHDR and CDR2 SFDVKD. This CDR3 spans 15 amino acids. This CDR3 is CATSLAGEGRYEQFF. The CDR3 DNA is TGTGCCACCAGTCTCGCCGGTGAGGGCCGGTATGAGCAGTTCTTC.

This clonotype was observed at least ten times. The chain recombines TRBV10-2 with TRBJ2-2; 7 bases agree with TRBD2. There are 13 residues in the CDR3. Looked up from germline, CDR1 is WSHSY and CDR2 is SAAADI. J gave up 2 bases and V 8 bases, and 2 bases lay outside the gene matches. The CDR3 coding sequence is TGCGCCAGCGGGGGGGGAAACACCGGGGAGCTGTTTTTT. Translation gives CASGGGNTGELFF.

This clonotype was found many times. The chain combines TRBV10-3 with TRBJ2-3, with a weak D call TRBD2 (5 bases). V gave up 8 bases and J gave up 1 base, with 16 bases separating them. This CDR3 region has 15 residues. Germline V CDR1 and CDR2: ENHRY, SYGVKD. This CDR3 reads CAIAASSDGTDTQYF. In DNA form, the CDR3 reads TGTGCCATCGCTGCGAGTAGCGACGGCACAGATACGCAGTATTTT.

The chain uses TRBV28 and TRBJ2-1; the match to TRBD1 covers 9 bases. Germline assignment: CDR1 MDHEN and CDR2 SYDVKM. The CDR3 runs to 14 residues. Trimming took 5 bases from V and 7 from J; bases not matched to a gene: 6. DNA of the CDR3: TGTGCCAGCAGTAAACTAGGACAGGGGAATGAGCAGTTCTTC. It codes for CASSKLGQGNEQFF.